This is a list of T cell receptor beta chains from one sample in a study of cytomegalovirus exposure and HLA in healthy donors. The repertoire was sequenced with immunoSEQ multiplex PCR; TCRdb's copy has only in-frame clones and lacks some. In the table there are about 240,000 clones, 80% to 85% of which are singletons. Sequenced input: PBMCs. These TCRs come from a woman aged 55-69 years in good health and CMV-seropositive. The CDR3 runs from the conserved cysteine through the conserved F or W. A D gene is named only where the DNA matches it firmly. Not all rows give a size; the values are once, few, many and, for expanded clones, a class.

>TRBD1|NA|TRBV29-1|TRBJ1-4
TGCAGCGTTGTGACAAGACAGGGGGCATTTGAAAAACTGTTTTTT
CSVVTRQGAFEKLFF
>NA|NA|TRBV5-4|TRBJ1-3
TGTGCCAGCAGCTTGGCCCCGGGTGACTCTGGAAACACCATATATTTT
CASSLAPGDSGNTIYF
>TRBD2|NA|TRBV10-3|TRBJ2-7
TGTGCCATCAGAGAGACTAGCATCTACGAGCAGTACTTC
CAIRETSIYEQYF
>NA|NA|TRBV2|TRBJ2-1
TGTGCCAGCGGGCAGGGATTCTCCTACAATGAGCAGTTCTTC
CASGQGFSYNEQFF
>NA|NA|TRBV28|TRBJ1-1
TGTGCCAGCAGCCTCGTAATGAACACTGAAGCTTTCTTT
CASSLVMNTEAFF
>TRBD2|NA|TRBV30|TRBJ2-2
TGTGCCTGGAGCCCCGGACTAGCCGGGGAGCTGTTTTTT
CAWSPGLAGELFF
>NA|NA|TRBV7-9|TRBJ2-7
TGTTCCAGCAGCCGGGCCCCTAGCCCGTCCTACGAGCAGTACTTC
CSSSRAPSPSYEQYF
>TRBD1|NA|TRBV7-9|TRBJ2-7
TGTGCCAGCAGCGCCGGACAGGGGGTCATGCATTTCTCCTACGAGCAGTACTTC
CASSAGQGVMHFSYEQYF
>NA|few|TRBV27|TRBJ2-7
TGTGCCAGCAGTTATGAACAGGGATACGAGCAGTACTTC
CASSYEQGYEQYF
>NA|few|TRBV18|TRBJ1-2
TGTGCCAGCTCATCCGGACAGAGACTTAACTATGGCTACACCTTC
CASSSGQRLNYGYTF
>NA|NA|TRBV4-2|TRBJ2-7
TGTGCCAGCAGCCAAGGACAGGCCGCAACCTACGAGCAGTACTTC
CASSQGQAATYEQYF
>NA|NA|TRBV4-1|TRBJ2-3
TGCGCCAGCAGCCAAGAGAATCCAGGATTAGGAGATACGCAGTATTTT
CASSQENPGLGDTQYF
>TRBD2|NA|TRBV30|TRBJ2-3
TGTGCCGTAGCGACTAGCGTAACAGATACGCAGTATTTT
CAVATSVTDTQYF
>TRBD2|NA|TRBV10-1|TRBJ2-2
TGCGCCAGCAGTGAGAGGCCAGGGAGGGACACCGGGGAGCTGTTTTTT
CASSERPGRDTGELFF
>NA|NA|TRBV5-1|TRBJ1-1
TGCGCCAGCAGCTCGGGGTTCCGCACTGAAGCTTTCTTT
CASSSGFRTEAFF
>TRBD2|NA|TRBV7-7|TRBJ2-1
TGTGCTAGCAGCTTAGGGACTAGCGGGAGTTATGAGCAGTTCTTC
CASSLGTSGSYEQFF
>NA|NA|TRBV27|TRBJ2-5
TGTGCCAGCACTCTCCGATGGGGCATAAAAGAGACCCAGTACTTC
CASTLRWGIKETQYF
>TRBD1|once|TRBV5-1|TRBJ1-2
TGCGCCAGCAGCCCGCCGGGGACAGGGGGAGGTGGCTACACCTTC
CASSPPGTGGGGYTF
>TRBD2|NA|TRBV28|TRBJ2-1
TGTGCCAGCAGTTTACTGAGACTAGCGGGAGACAATGAGCAGTTCTTC
CASSLLRLAGDNEQFF
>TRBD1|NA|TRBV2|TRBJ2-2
TGTGCCAGCAGCGCCGACAGGGTCGGTACCGGGGAGCTGTTTTTT
CASSADRVGTGELFF
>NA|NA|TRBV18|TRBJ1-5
TGTGCCAGCTCACCAGAGAGGCAAGGTAGCAATCAGCCCCAGCATTTT
CASSPERQGSNQPQHF
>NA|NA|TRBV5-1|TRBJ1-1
TGCGCCAGCAGCTTGGTCGCTTCAGGACGGGATAGTAGAGCTTTCTTT
CASSLVASGRDSRAFF
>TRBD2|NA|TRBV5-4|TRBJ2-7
TGTGCCAGCAGCTCTCCTCTAGCGGGAGTCGGCGAGCAGTACTTC
CASSSPLAGVGEQYF
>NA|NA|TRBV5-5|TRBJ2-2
TGTGCCAGCGCCCAGCTAAGGTGGGAGAACGCCGGGGAGCTGTTTTTT
CASAQLRWENAGELFF
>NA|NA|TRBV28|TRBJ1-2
TGTGCCAGCAGACCGGCCGGAGACTATGGCTACACCTTC
CASRPAGDYGYTF
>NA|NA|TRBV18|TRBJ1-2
TGTGCCAGCTCACCAGGGGCTTATGGCTACACCTTC
CASSPGAYGYTF
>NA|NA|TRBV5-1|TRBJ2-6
TGCGCCAGCAGTCGTAGCGGCCTGGGGGGGGCCAACGTCCTGACTTTC
CASSRSGLGGANVLTF
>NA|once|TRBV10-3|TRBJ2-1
TGTGCCATCAGTGAGTCGGGACTGTACAATGAGCAGTTCTTC
CAISESGLYNEQFF
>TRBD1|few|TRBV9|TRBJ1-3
TGTGCCAGCAGCGTTCCGGGACAGGGAAACACCATATATTTT
CASSVPGQGNTIYF
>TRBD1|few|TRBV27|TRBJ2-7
TGTGCCAGCAGTTCCGGGACAGGGGATTACGAGCAGTACTTC
CASSSGTGDYEQYF
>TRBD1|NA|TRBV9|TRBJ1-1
TGTGCCAGCAGCAACCGGGACAGGGGGCGTTACACTGAAGCTTTCTTT
CASSNRDRGRYTEAFF
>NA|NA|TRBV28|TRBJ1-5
TGTGCCAGCAGTTTATACAGGGACGGGCAGCCCCAGCATTTT
CASSLYRDGQPQHF
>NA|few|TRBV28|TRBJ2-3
TGTGCCAGCAGTCGTTGGGGTAGCGCCCCTACAGATACGCAGTATTTT
CASSRWGSAPTDTQYF
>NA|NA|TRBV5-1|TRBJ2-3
TGCGCCAGCAGCTTGGACAGGGTAGGCAGGGATACGCAGTATTTT
CASSLDRVGRDTQYF
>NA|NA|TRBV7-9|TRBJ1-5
TGTGCCAGCAGCGCATGGGGACAACCGGGAAATCAGCCCCAGCATTTT
CASSAWGQPGNQPQHF
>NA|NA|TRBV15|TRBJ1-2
TGTGCCACCAGCTCCTGGGGGCAGTTCTATGGCTACACCTTC
CATSSWGQFYGYTF
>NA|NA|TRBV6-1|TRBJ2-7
TGTGCCAGCATCGGAGGTTTCTCCTACGAGCAGTACTTC
CASIGGFSYEQYF
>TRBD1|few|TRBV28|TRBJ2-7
TGTGCCAGCAGTTTTCGGGCAGGGGGAATCACCTACGAGCAGTACTTC
CASSFRAGGITYEQYF
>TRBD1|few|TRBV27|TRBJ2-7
TGTGCCAGCAGTTTCTTCTCCGGGACAGTGAGCTACGAGCAGTACTTC
CASSFFSGTVSYEQYF
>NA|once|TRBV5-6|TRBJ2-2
TGTGCCAGCAGCTTGGCCGGACAGCAAAGTGGGGAGCTGTTTTTT
CASSLAGQQSGELFF
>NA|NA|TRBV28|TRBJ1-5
TGTGCCAGCAGTTTACCGCAGGGAAGTCAGCCCCAGCATTTT
CASSLPQGSQPQHF
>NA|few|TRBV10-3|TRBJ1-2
TGTGCCATCAGATGGGGGGTGGACTATGGCTACACCTTC
CAIRWGVDYGYTF
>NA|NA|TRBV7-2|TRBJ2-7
TGTGCCAGCAGCTTAGCCCGTTCCTACGAGCAGTACTTC
CASSLARSYEQYF
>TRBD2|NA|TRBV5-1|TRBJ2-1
TGCGCCAGCAGCCGGGCAGGGGGACTAGCGGCTTACAATGAGCAGTTCTTC
CASSRAGGLAAYNEQFF
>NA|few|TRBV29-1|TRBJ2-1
TGCAGCGTTGATGTCCGGGTCCTAACTTACAATGAGCAGTTCTTC
CSVDVRVLTYNEQFF
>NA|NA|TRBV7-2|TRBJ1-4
TGTGCCAGCAGCTTAGCGCTTGACATTAGGGGCGGAAAACTGTTTTTT
CASSLALDIRGGKLFF
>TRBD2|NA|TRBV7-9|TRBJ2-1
TGTTCCAGCAGCCCGGGACTAGCGGGAGATCATGAGCAGTTCTTC
CSSSPGLAGDHEQFF
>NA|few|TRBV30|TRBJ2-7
TGTGCCTGGAGGCGGTCCAGCTACGAGCAGTACTTC
CAWRRSSYEQYF
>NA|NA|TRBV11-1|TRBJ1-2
TGTGCCAGCAGCTTGAACAGTAACTATGGCTACACCTTC
CASSLNSNYGYTF
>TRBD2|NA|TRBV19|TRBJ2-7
TGTGCCAGTAGTAAAAAAGGTAGCGGGAGGGCCTACGAGCAGTACTTC
CASSKKGSGRAYEQYF